The T cell receptor beta chain described here comes from a study of blood T cell repertoires in COVID-19. Losses at the gene ends were 5 bases for V and 2 bases for J; bases not matched to a gene: 2. The length of the CDR3 is 14 residues. The germline gives CDR1 MNHEY, CDR2 SMNVEV (reference sequence). This clone appeared a single time. Authors' methods: From reference gene primer amplification, estimates of nucleated cell counts were derived. Clones were read by immunoSEQ multiplex PCR, and TCRdb kept only the in-frame ones, dropping some. V, J and clone size are taken as reported in that table, and D and trimming were inferred from the DNA itself. The table shows 150,000 to 200,000 clones, with roughly nine tenths occurring only once.

The specimen was peripheral blood. This TCR came from a man aged 60-69 years with active or convalescent COVID-19. The gene calls are TRBV27 and TRBJ2-7; 11 bases align to TRBD2. The CDR3 here is CASSRSGRAYEQYF. CDR3 sequence (DNA): TGTGCCAGCAGTCGTAGCGGGAGGGCCTACGAGCAGTACTTC.